This T cell receptor beta chain is drawn from a study of beta chain features in type 1 diabetes. Sequencing targeted expressed TCRB transcripts, as all isolated RNA had been reverse transcribed. Clones were read by immunoSEQ multiplex PCR, and TCRdb kept only the in-frame ones, dropping some. The repertoire includes around 600,000 clones, 9.5% to 15% of them detected once, and more than 0.09% sits in the top ten. The length of the CDR3 is 14 residues. Germline lookup yields CDR1 PRHDT and CDR2 FYEKMQ (reference sequence). Germline trimming cut 3 bases from V and 3 bases from J; bases unmatched to any gene: 1. Worth noting for this clone: Its matching antigen is unknown.

Broader study findings: Relative to healthy donors, patients appeared to have naive, central memory and Treg TCRB repertoires that were more similar. In all four CD4+ subsets, TCRB CDR3 length was significantly, moderately reduced in type 1 diabetes. PCR might favor shorter templates, but any such skew would affect patients and controls equally.

Sequencing was done on a sample of naive CD4+ T cells from blood. The chain couples TRBV13 to TRBJ1-3, with TRBD1 identical over 8 bases. This receptor was obtained from a man aged 25-45 years with type 1 diabetes. CDR3 protein: CASSFGQGGNTIYF. DNA of the CDR3: TGTGCCAGCAGCTTCGGACAGGGTGGAAACACCATATATTTT.